The 25 T cell receptor beta chains in this list originate from one sample, sequenced in a study of identical twins. In TCRdb, the 5' RACE reads were re-called with MiXCR into one record per CDR3 protein. Here the sample spans 460,000 or so distinct CDR3 sequences, more than 13% being singletons. These data were also filed under a second study, of yellow fever vaccine responses in identical twins.

Sequencing was carried out using CD4+ T cells sorted from blood. The source of these receptors is a young woman in good health.

The V gene is TRBV28, the J gene TRBJ2-7; 8 bases align to TRBD1. Germline V gives CDR1 MDHEN, CDR2 SYDVKM. This CDR3 has 15 amino acids. Losses at the gene ends were 1 base for V and 4 bases for J; bases not matched to a gene: 6. As DNA, the CDR3 is TGTGCCAGCAGTTTATCCCAGGGGGCGGTTTACGAGCAGTACTTC. Translation: CASSLSQGAVYEQYF.

A few counts support this clonotype. This chain joins TRBV10-3 and TRBJ2-5, with D possibly called TRBD1 or TRBD2 (5 bases each). Trimming cost V 9 bases and J 2 bases, with 13 bases left between them. The CDR3 is 13 residues long. The germline V gene encodes CDR1 ENHRY and CDR2 SYGVKD. For the CDR3, the DNA is TGTGCCATTGCGTTTGGGGGACAAGAGACCCAGTACTTC. This translates into CAIAFGGQETQYF.

The chain couples TRBV5-1 to TRBJ2-1, with D maybe TRBD1 (6 bases). From germline, CDR1 is SGHRS and CDR2 YFSETQ. This CDR3 is built from 14 residues. The V and J ends lost 0 bases and 7 bases respectively, with 11 bases between them. The CDR3 DNA reads TGCGCCAGCAGCTTGGCCTCAGGGGTGAATGAGCAGTTCTTC. Translated: CASSLASGVNEQFF.

With regard to this clonotype: Sequence at one end of the junction differs from germline and may be a read error. The rearrangement joins TRBV9 to TRBJ2-3; the match to TRBD2 covers 12 bases. The CDR3 consists of 18 residues. Germline values: CDR1 SGDLS, CDR2 YYNGEE. The CDR3 DNA is TGTGCCAGCAGCCGACTAGCGGGGGAGCCCTGGGGCACAGATACACAGTATTTT. Its translation is CASSRLAGEPWGTDTQYF.

V gene TRBV12-3 or TRBV12-4 combines with J gene TRBJ2-7; D possibly matches TRBD1 or TRBD2 (7 bases each). Trimming removed 7 bases at V and 4 bases at J, with 17 bases between. This CDR3 region has 14 residues. The chain's CDR3 is CASTRGGVVYEQYF. The CDR3, as DNA: TGTGCCAGCACCAGGGGGGGTGTCGTATACGAGCAGTACTTC.

This clonotype has more than one count but fewer than ten. The chain recombines TRBV7-2 with TRBJ2-2; D gene ambiguous. From germline, CDR1 is SGHTA and CDR2 FQGNSA. The V end was cut by 6 bases, the J end by 2 bases, with 10 bases between. The CDR3 sequence is 14 residues long. This CDR3 reads CASRFSENTGELFF. The CDR3 region has the DNA TGTGCCAGCAGGTTTTCGGAAAACACCGGGGAGCTGTTTTTT. Full variable domain (remainder filled in from reference TRBV7-2 and TRBJ2-2): GAGVSQSPSNKVTEKGKDVELRCDPISGHTALYWYRQSLGQGLEFLIYFQGNSAPDKSGLPSDRFSAERTGGSVSTLTIQRTQQEDSAVYLCASRFSENTGELFFGEGSRLTVL.

Many counts were recorded for this clonotype. The genes are TRBV15 and TRBJ2-5, with D maybe TRBD1 (6 bases). V was shortened by 1 base and J by 2 bases, with 8 bases between the two germline ends. This CDR3 is 14 amino acids long. The germline CDR1 and CDR2 sequences are LNHNV and YYDKDF (reference sequence). CDR3 sequence reads: CATSRGGQQETQYF. As DNA, the CDR3 is TGTGCCACCAGCAGAGGAGGACAGCAAGAGACCCAGTACTTC.

This clonotype was detected ten times or more. V and J are TRBV28 and TRBJ2-3; D perhaps matches TRBD1 (6 bases). The V end was cut by 4 bases, the J end by 2 bases, with 13 bases between. In germline, CDR1 is MDHEN, CDR2 SYDVKM. The CDR3 has 15 amino acids. The CDR3 sequence: CASSSSTGITDTQYF. CDR3 in DNA: TGTGCCAGCAGTTCATCGACAGGAATCACAGATACGCAGTATTTT.

A few counts support this clonotype. The V gene is TRBV5-1, the J gene TRBJ2-1; 10 nucleotides agree with TRBD2. This CDR3 has 15 amino acids. Germline-derived CDR1 and CDR2 are SGHRS and YFSETQ. V lost 3 bases and J lost 7; bases outside the gene matches: 7. CDR3 nucleotide sequence: TGCGCCAGCAGCTCCACAGCGGGAGGGCCGAATGAGCAGTTCTTC. Protein product: CASSSTAGGPNEQFF.

This clonotype has a count of ten or more. CDR3: CASRDSGANVLTF. CDR3 DNA sequence: TGCGCCAGCAGAGACTCTGGGGCCAACGTCCTGACTTTC. J is TRBJ2-6 and V is TRBV5-1, with unresolved D. CDR1 and CDR2 (germline): SGHRS, YFSETQ. The CDR3 runs 13 residues. V lost 5 bases and J 0 bases, leaving 3 bases between the germline ends.

The genes are TRBV29-1 and TRBJ2-3; D perhaps matches TRBD2 (5 bases). This CDR3 spans 12 amino acids. CDR1 and CDR2 from the germline V gene are SQVTM and ANQGSEA. V was trimmed by 4 bases and J by 2 bases, leaving 7 bases between them. CDR3 sequence (DNA): TGCAGCGTTGTGGAGGCCACAGATACGCAGTATTTT. Encoded protein: CSVVEATDTQYF.

The chain is built from TRBV7-2 and TRBJ1-2, with D perhaps TRBD1 (5 bases). V was shortened by 1 base and J by 0 bases, with 15 bases between the two germline ends. Germline V gene data show CDR1 as SGHTA and CDR2 as FQGNSA. This CDR3 has 17 residues. For the CDR3, the DNA is TGTGCCAGCAGCTTAGGCACTATTACAGGAACTAACTATGGCTACACCTTC. Protein sequence: CASSLGTITGTNYGYTF.

J is TRBJ1-4 and V is TRBV6-2 or TRBV6-3; D is possibly TRBD1 (5 bases). The V gene's germline CDR1 is MNHEY and CDR2 SVGEGT. V lost 4 bases to trimming and J lost 3 bases, with 12 bases between them. The CDR3 spans 15 residues. CDR3 region: CASSSYGTANEKLFF. CDR3 bases: TGTGCCAGCAGTTCCTACGGGACGGCTAATGAAAAACTGTTTTTT.

This clonotype was counted at least ten times. The chain joins TRBV10-3 to TRBJ2-5; the D gene is possibly TRBD1 (6 bases). V was shortened by 6 bases and J by 5 bases, with 13 bases between the two germline ends. The germline V gene encodes CDR1 ENHRY and CDR2 SYGVKD. The CDR3 sequence is 13 residues long. The CDR3 protein is CAIRTGPSETQYF. In nucleotides, the CDR3 is TGTGCCATCAGGACAGGCCCTTCGGAGACCCAGTACTTC.

The V call is TRBV7-9, the J call TRBJ1-4; D is possibly TRBD1 (6 bases). CDR3 length: 15 residues. Germline assignment: CDR1 SEHNR and CDR2 FQNEAQ (reference sequence). V shed 5 bases and J shed 4 bases, with 14 bases lying between them. The CDR3, as DNA: TGTGCCAGCAGCCCTCCGGGGGCCGGTAATGAAAAACTGTTTTTT. Protein product: CASSPPGAGNEKLFF.

Ten or more counts support this clonotype. This chain connects TRBV5-1 to TRBJ2-2; D perhaps matches TRBD1 (7 bases). V dropped 1 base and J dropped 6 bases, with 10 bases sitting between them. CDR3 size: 14 residues. Germline V CDR1 and CDR2: SGHRS, YFSETQ. The CDR3 reads CASSLPRGAGELFF. CDR3 coding DNA: TGCGCCAGCAGCTTGCCCAGGGGGGCCGGGGAGCTGTTTTTT.

This clonotype has at least ten counts. This sequence joins TRBV27 and TRBJ2-2; no definite D call. There are 15 residues in the CDR3. Between the trimmed V and J ends, which lost 6 bases and 6 bases, there was a span of 17 bases. Germline CDR1 MNHEY, CDR2 SMNVEV (reference sequence). Here the CDR3 reads CASRSGLKRAGELFF. The CDR3 DNA reads TGTGCCAGCAGGAGTGGGCTCAAAAGGGCCGGGGAGCTGTTTTTT.

The V and J genes are TRBV3-1 and TRBJ2-2; D is possibly TRBD2 (6 bases). The CDR3 has 15 residues. V lost 0 bases and J 8 bases, leaving 13 bases between the germline ends. From germline, CDR1 is LGHDT and CDR2 YNNKEL (reference sequence). This CDR3 is CASSQDLPGVGELFF. CDR3 DNA sequence: TGTGCCAGCAGCCAAGATCTTCCGGGGGTTGGGGAGCTGTTTTTT.

The table lists this clonotype with a few counts. The chain employs TRBV7-8 and TRBJ2-7, with D perhaps assigned TRBD1 or TRBD2 (5 bases each). This CDR3 comprises 15 residues. V gave up 3 bases and J gave up 2 bases, with 14 bases separating them. Germline CDR1 and CDR2: SGHVS and FQNEAQ. CDR3 protein: CASSLGDRSTYEQYF. The CDR3 nucleotides read TGTGCCAGCAGCTTGGGGGACCGCTCTACCTACGAGCAGTACTTC.

This chain uses TRBV7-2 with TRBJ2-7; no definite D call. V lost 5 bases to trimming and J lost 6 bases, with 11 bases between them. Germline V lookup: CDR1 SGHTA, CDR2 FQGNSA. The CDR3 spans 12 residues. The DNA for the CDR3 is TGTGCCAGCAGCCAAATGGGGTTCGAGCAGTACTTC. Translation: CASSQMGFEQYF.

The CDR3, as DNA: TGTGCCAGCAGCTTAGCGGGGGGGTTGGGCTCTGGGGCCAACGTCCTGACTTTC. This codes for CASSLAGGLGSGANVLTF. The V call is TRBV11-1, the J call TRBJ2-6; TRBD2 matches at 7 bases. Unmatched junction bases numbered 5, after V lost 0 bases and J lost 0 bases. There are 18 residues in the CDR3. From germline, CDR1 is SGHAT and CDR2 FQDESV (reference sequence).

J is TRBJ2-5 and V is TRBV20-1; TRBD1 agrees at 7 bases. The V gene's germline CDR1 is DFQATT and CDR2 SNEGSKA (reference sequence). V was pared by 4 bases and J by 0 bases, with 14 bases of the junction left unmatched. This CDR3 has 17 residues. This CDR3 is CSATAGQASWDQETQYF. In nucleotides, the CDR3 is TGCAGTGCTACCGCAGGACAGGCTAGTTGGGACCAAGAGACCCAGTACTTC.

The chain employs TRBV27 and TRBJ2-6; 12 nucleotides line up with TRBD1. Unmatched junction bases numbered 5, after V lost 3 bases and J lost 2 bases. The CDR3 consists of 18 residues. In germline, CDR1 is MNHEY, CDR2 SMNVEV (reference sequence). CDR3 residues: CASSLDWDRGPGANVLTF. The DNA of the CDR3 is TGTGCCAGCAGTTTGGATTGGGACAGGGGGCCTGGGGCCAACGTCCTGACTTTC.

The chain combines TRBV7-9 with TRBJ2-1; 7 bases fit TRBD1. The CDR3 consists of 12 residues. The germline gives CDR1 SEHNR, CDR2 FQNEAQ (reference sequence). Trimming at V came to 6 bases and at J to 13 bases, leaving 9 bases not matched to a gene. CDR3 DNA sequence: TGTGCCAGCAGACAGGGGCAGGGAGATCAGTTCTTC. Its protein product is CASRQGQGDQFF.

V is TRBV20-1 and J is TRBJ2-1; unclear D gene. CDR3 length: 16 amino acids. From germline, CDR1 is DFQATT and CDR2 SNEGSKA (reference sequence). Trimming left V 1 base short and J 3 bases short, with 16 bases between. As DNA, the CDR3 is TGCAGTGCTAGAGCCCTTACTGGAGAAGGCTACAATGAGCAGTTCTTC. Amino acid sequence: CSARALTGEGYNEQFF.